The 5 T cell receptor beta chains below were found in one sample sequenced in a study of T cell responses to AZD1222 COVID-19 vaccine. The assay was immunoSEQ multiplex PCR, and TCRdb's table has in-frame clones only and misses some. The table lists under 200,000 clones, around 87% of them singletons. Source: peripheral blood, taken 28 days after the second AZD1222 dose. These receptors originate from an adult who received the AZD1222 COVID-19 vaccine.

This clone was seen a few times. V usage is TRBV6-5 and J usage is TRBJ2-5, with 8 bases fitting TRBD1. V lost 6 bases, J lost 3 bases, and 9 bases stayed unmatched. Germline V gene lookup returns CDR1 MNHEY and CDR2 SVGAGI. The CDR3 extends over 15 amino acids. The CDR3 nucleotides are TGTGCCAGCAGGAAACAACTGGACAGGGAAGAGACCCAGTACTTC. Residues: CASRKQLDREETQYF.

This chain joins TRBV25-1 and TRBJ1-2, with D possibly being TRBD1 (6 bases). CDR1 is MGHDK and CDR2 is SYGVNS in the germline V gene. Deletions cut 3 bases from V and 4 bases from J, with 21 bases between. CDR3 length: 17 residues. The CDR3 spells CASSELAARGSIYGYTF. CDR3 DNA sequence: TGTGCCAGCAGTGAGCTGGCGGCCAGGGGATCGATCTATGGCTACACCTTC.

J is TRBJ2-1 and V is TRBV7-8, with a tentative D call TRBD2 (7 bases). Trimming shortened V by 0 bases and J by 8 bases, and 17 bases separated the two germline ends. CDR1 and CDR2 from the germline V gene are SGHVS and FQNEAQ. This CDR3 region has 16 residues. CDR3 in DNA: TGTGCCAGCAGCTTAGCGGGGGGGGCCCTTTGGGATGAGCAGTTCTTC. It is translated as CASSLAGGALWDEQFF.

The rearrangement uses TRBV14 and TRBJ2-2; D remains ambiguous. The CDR3 loop spans 15 amino acids. Germline V gives CDR1 SGHDN, CDR2 FVKESK. V lost 1 base and J 0 bases, leaving 6 bases between the germline ends. In DNA form, the CDR3 reads TGTGCCAGCAGCCAAGTCAGGACGAACACCGGGGAGCTGTTTTTT. Translated, it gives CASSQVRTNTGELFF.

The chain couples TRBV4-1 to TRBJ1-1; 7 positions match TRBD1. The germline V gene encodes CDR1 MGHRA and CDR2 YSYEKL. The CDR3 loop spans 14 amino acids. V trimming: 8 bases; J trimming: 2 bases; junction bases outside the gene matches: 8. The CDR3 bases are TGCGCCAGCCAACGACAGGGCCGAAACACTGAAGCTTTCTTT. Translation gives CASQRQGRNTEAFF.